The 14 T cell receptor beta chains listed next were all sequenced from one sample in a study of T cells after yellow fever vaccination. Via MiXCR, TCRdb re-called the 5' RACE reads, giving one row per CDR3 protein. The sample lists a few hundred thousand distinct CDR3 sequences; roughly 17% were seen once. The sample here was PBMCs, taken about 5 days after the first yellow fever vaccination. Receptors originate from a man younger than 30 who received the YFV17D yellow fever vaccine.

This clonotype turned up a few times. This chain connects TRBV6-5 to TRBJ2-2, with D perhaps matching TRBD1 (5 bases). Trimming pared 4 bases from V and 1 base from J, leaving 10 bases between. Germline V gene lookup returns CDR1 MNHEY and CDR2 SVGAGI. The CDR3 contains 15 residues. CDR3 DNA sequence: TGTGCCAGCAGTTGGTCAGGGATGAACACCGGGGAGCTGTTTTTT. Encoded protein: CASSWSGMNTGELFF.

The gene calls are TRBV29-1 and TRBJ2-3, with TRBD1 matching 7 bases. The CDR3 loop spans 16 amino acids. Germline V gives CDR1 SQVTM, CDR2 ANQGSEA. J gave up 0 bases and V 7 bases, and 13 bases lay outside the gene matches. CDR3 DNA: TGCAGCGGGGGGCAGCCCAGGGGGTTTAGCACAGATACGCAGTATTTT. Encoded protein: CSGGQPRGFSTDTQYF.

Here the CDR3 DNA reads TGTGCCAGCAGCCCCCGTTTGGGGGCTGAAGCTTTCTTT. This encodes CASSPRLGAEAFF. This chain uses TRBV5-4 with TRBJ1-1, with a possible D match to TRBD1 (5 bases). V lost 4 bases and J lost 6, with 13 bases in between. The CDR3 contains 13 residues. In germline, CDR1 is SGHNT, CDR2 YYREEE (reference sequence).

The J gene is TRBJ2-1, the V gene TRBV20-1; 8 bases are shared with TRBD2. CDR3 length equals 15 residues. V gave up 4 bases and J gave up 4 bases; unmatched junction bases: 9. Germline V gives CDR1 DFQATT, CDR2 SNEGSKA (reference sequence). The CDR3 sequence is CSAIAGRRLYNEQFF. In nucleotides, the CDR3 is TGCAGTGCTATAGCGGGGCGGAGGCTTTACAATGAGCAGTTCTTC.

To note about this clonotype: One junction end disagrees with the germline gene, perhaps due to a read error. CDR3 nucleotides: TGTACCACCAGCAGAGGGACAGGGTCAACCGGGGAGCTGTTTTTT. It is translated as CTTSRGTGSTGELFF. The chain couples TRBV15 to TRBJ2-2; 9 bases map to TRBD1. This CDR3 spans 15 amino acids. Germline V gene lookup returns CDR1 LNHNV and CDR2 YYDKDF (reference sequence).

This chain joins TRBV11-2 and TRBJ2-2; D may be TRBD2 (6 bases). The CDR3 runs to 12 residues. Trimming pared 8 bases from V and 5 bases from J, leaving 9 bases between. Germline CDR1 reads SGHAT; CDR2 reads FQNNGV. The CDR3 region has the DNA TGTGCCAGCGTCGGGGGTACCGGGGAGCTGTTTTTT. Amino acid sequence: CASVGGTGELFF. Together with reference TRBV11-2 and TRBJ2-2, the CDR3 gives the full variable domain: EAGVAQSPRYKIIEKRQSVAFWCNPISGHATLYWYQQILGQGPKLLIQFQNNGVVDDSQLPKDRFSAERLKGVDSTLKIQPAKLEDSAVYLCASVGGTGELFFGEGSRLTVL.

This clonotype occurred a few times. The V and J genes are TRBV20-1 and TRBJ1-5; 7 nucleotides agree with TRBD1. Per germline, CDR1 DFQATT and CDR2 SNEGSKA (reference sequence). V trimming: 5 bases; J trimming: 0 bases; junction bases outside the gene matches: 10. This CDR3 has 16 amino acids. The CDR3 loop is CSALPRDSDSNQPQHF. The CDR3 coding sequence is TGCAGTGCTTTACCCCGGGACAGCGATAGCAATCAGCCCCAGCATTTT.

The CDR3 is CASSLRPGTYEQYF. As DNA, the CDR3 is TGCGCCAGCAGCCTACGGCCCGGGACCTACGAGCAGTACTTC. V gene TRBV5-1 combines with J gene TRBJ2-7, with D possibly being TRBD2 (5 bases). This CDR3 spans 14 amino acids. Germline lookup yields CDR1 SGHRS and CDR2 YFSETQ. Trimming pared 4 bases from V and 2 bases from J, leaving 13 bases between.

This sequence joins TRBV23-1 and TRBJ2-1; 8 bases agree with TRBD1. TRBV23-1 is filed as an ORF, its function uncertain. Germline trimming cut 1 base from V and 0 bases from J; bases unmatched to any gene: 8. This CDR3 is built from 18 residues. In DNA form, the CDR3 reads TGCGCCAGCAGTCAATTCCAGACAGGGGCGTACTCCTACAATGAGCAGTTCTTC. Amino acids: CASSQFQTGAYSYNEQFF.

As DNA, the CDR3 is TGTGCCAGCAGCTTTTCGCGCTACGAGCAGTACGTC. Translating it yields CASSFSRYEQYV. V gene TRBV5-6 combines with J gene TRBJ2-7; D remains unclear. Germline CDR1 is SGHDT and CDR2 is YYEEEE. This CDR3 contains 12 residues. Deletions cut 2 bases from V and 3 bases from J, with 6 bases between.

V is TRBV7-2 and J is TRBJ1-1; D remains unclear. This CDR3 comprises 14 residues. V was cut by 2 bases and J by 1 base, with 8 bases left in between. CDR1 SGHTA and CDR2 FQGNSA come from the germline V gene. The CDR3 nucleotides read TGTGCCAGCAGCTTAACCCGGGAGAACACTGAAGCTTTCTTT. This encodes CASSLTRENTEAFF.

In DNA form, the CDR3 reads TGTGCCAGCAGGCTCGACAGGGCTAACACTGAAGCTTTCTTT. It codes for CASRLDRANTEAFF. The V call is TRBV28, the J call TRBJ1-1; TRBD1 agrees at 7 bases. The V segment lost 6 bases and the J segment 2 bases; nucleotides outside the gene matches: 6. Germline lookup yields CDR1 MDHEN and CDR2 SYDVKM. This CDR3 has 14 residues.

This clonotype showed up just a few times. The V and J genes are TRBV4-1 and TRBJ2-3, with 8 bases matching TRBD2. Germline loops: CDR1 MGHRA, CDR2 YSYEKL. CDR3 size: 15 residues. The J segment lost 2 bases and the V segment lost 6 bases, leaving 7 bases of the junction unmatched. CDR3 bases: TGCGCCAGCAGGTCCGGGACTAGGGACACAGATACGCAGTATTTT. Translation gives CASRSGTRDTDTQYF.

The V gene is TRBV12-3 or TRBV12-4, the J gene TRBJ2-3; possibly TRBD2 for D (5 bases). V was pared by 6 bases and J by 7 bases, with 17 bases between. The CDR3 is made up of 14 amino acids. The CDR3 region has the DNA TGTGCCAGCAGCCCGCTCATTGGCGGGCATACGCAGTATTTT. Encoded protein: CASSPLIGGHTQYF.